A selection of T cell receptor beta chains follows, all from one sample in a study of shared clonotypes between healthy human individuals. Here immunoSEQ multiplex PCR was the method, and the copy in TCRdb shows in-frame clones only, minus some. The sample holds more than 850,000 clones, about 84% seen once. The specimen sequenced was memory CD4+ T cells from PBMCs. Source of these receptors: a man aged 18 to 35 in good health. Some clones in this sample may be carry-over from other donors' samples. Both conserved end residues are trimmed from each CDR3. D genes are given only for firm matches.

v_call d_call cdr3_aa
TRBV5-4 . ASSSGQQDTEAF
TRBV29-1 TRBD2 SAQSSGRAWGPETQY
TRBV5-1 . ASGGAGYTEAF
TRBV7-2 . ASSLNGALSGDEQF
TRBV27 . ASRSTGFRGYT
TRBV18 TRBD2 ASSLLAGDRKGEF
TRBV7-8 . ASSWTRETNGYT
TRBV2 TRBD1 ASSQSLGTGTEAF
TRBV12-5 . ASARGGIGREQY
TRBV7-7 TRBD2 ASSPGLAGLSYEQY
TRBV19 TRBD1 ASRTGGYGYT
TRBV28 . ASSSHEGDAGEQY
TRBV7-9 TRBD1 ASSQDRGGLNTEAF
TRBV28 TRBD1 ASSLYPSQGAQY
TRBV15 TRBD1 ATSRDVDRGYEQY
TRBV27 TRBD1 ASSTTGGLTNEKLF
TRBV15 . ATSRAPDPSYNEQF
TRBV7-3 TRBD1 ASSATGGANTGELF
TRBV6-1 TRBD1 ASSDAGGRTF
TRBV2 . ASSLIRDNPNYGYT
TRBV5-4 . ASSLVRTSSETQY
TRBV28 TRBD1 ASSSTGTGRNTIY
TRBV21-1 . ASSPIRGQGTDTQY
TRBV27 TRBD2 ASAFSGSSTDTQY
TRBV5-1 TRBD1 ASSLAGTGAEQY
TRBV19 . ASSIVAGIGTDTQY
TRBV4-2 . ASSQAVGGGANVLT
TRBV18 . ASSPTGTGSGANVLT
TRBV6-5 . ASSYRRAGTGEQF
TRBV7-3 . ASSSQDETQY
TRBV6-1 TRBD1 ASSAGQYNEQF
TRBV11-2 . ASSLFRAKAF
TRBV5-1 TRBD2 ASSLAVDSGGDTQY
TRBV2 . ASSRGTVPDTQY
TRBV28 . ASSLLHGSSGNTIY
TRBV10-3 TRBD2 AIRGASGRAGIETQY
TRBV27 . ASSLSVQGHYGCT
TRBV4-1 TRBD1 ASSQEGQGDRIGTEAF
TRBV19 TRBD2 ASSIFFSASGADTQY
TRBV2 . ASMEDMGYTGELF
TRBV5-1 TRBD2 ASSEGGPTDTQY
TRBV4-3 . ASSSTNYGYT
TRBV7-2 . ASSLATLRQPNYGYT
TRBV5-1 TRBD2 ASSPGLAGGVGETQY
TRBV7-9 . ASSLARGEQY
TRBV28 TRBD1 ASTTGTAPYEQY
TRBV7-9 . ASSLWQQGLTEAF
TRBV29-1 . SVDGGSGGEKLF
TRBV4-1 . ASSQDPGGYGANVLT
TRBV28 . ASSWAFYEQY
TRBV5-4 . ASSPSTGVGIYEQY
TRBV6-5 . ASSYSTSGSFA
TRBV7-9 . ASSLTLTGTQETQY
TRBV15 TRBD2 ATSRDWAGGSYEQY
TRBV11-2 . ASSLGQPGANVLT
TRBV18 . ASSPNLMETQY
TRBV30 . AWRKSYYGYT